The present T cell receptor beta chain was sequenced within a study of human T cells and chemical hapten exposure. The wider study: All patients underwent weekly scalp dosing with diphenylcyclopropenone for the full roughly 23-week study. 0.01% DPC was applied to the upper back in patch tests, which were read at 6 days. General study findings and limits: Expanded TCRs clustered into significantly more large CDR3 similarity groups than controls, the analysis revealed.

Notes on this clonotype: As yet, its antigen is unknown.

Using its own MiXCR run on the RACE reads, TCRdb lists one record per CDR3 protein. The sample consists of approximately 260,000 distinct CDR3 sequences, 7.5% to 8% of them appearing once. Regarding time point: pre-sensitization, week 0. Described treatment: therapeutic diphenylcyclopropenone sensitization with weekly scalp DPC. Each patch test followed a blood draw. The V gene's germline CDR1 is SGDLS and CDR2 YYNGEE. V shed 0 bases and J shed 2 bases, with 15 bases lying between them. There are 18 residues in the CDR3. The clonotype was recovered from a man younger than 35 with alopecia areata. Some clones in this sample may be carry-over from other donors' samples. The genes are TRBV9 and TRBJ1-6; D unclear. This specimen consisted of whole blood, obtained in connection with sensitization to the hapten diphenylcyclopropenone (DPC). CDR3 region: CASSVDAGSWTYNSPLHF. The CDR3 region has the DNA TGTGCCAGCAGCGTAGATGCGGGCTCCTGGACCTATAATTCACCCCTCCACTTT.